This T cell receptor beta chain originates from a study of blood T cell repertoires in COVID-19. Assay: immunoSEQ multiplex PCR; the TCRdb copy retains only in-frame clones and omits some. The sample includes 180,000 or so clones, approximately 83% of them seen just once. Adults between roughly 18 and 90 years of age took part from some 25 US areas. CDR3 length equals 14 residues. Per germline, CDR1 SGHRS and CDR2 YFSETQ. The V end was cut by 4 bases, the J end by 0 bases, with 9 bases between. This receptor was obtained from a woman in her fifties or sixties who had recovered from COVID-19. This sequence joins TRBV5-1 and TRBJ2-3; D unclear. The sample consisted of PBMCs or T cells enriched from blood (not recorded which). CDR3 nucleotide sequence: TGCGCCAGCAGCCCCCCTGGCAGCACAGATACGCAGTATTTT. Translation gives CASSPPGSTDTQYF. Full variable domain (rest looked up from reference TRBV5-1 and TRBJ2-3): KAGVTQTPRYLIKTRGQQVTLSCSPISGHRSVSWYQQTPGQGLQFLFEYFSETQRNKGNFPGRFSGRQFSNSRSEMNVSTLELGDSALYLCASSPPGSTDTQYFGPGTRLTVL.